The TCR beta chain under discussion was sequenced for a study of cytomegalovirus exposure and HLA in healthy donors. Study context: About 180 million T cells yielded approximately 100 million unique TCR beta sequences, as an earlier analysis found. Study conclusions and caveats: The authors excluded some V segments, including TRBV6-2 and TRBV6-3, as indistinguishable. Being productive about 87% or about 30% of the time was typical of most TCR beta V segments in an earlier analysis.

Points on this clone: The antigen remains unidentified.

CDR1 and CDR2 (germline): MGHRA, YSYEKL. The trim removed 2 bases at V and 9 bases at J, leaving 5 bases unmatched. This CDR3 region has 15 residues. Amplification used 60 Vbeta primers and 13 Jbeta primers. Repertoires were generated with immunoSEQ multiplex PCR, while TCRdb's copy carries only in-frame clones and drops some. The sample lists 180,000 or so clones, about four fifths occurring once. The specimen was PBMCs. The sequence was collected from a boy aged 2 to 10 in good health and CMV-seronegative. The chain couples TRBV4-1 to TRBJ2-1, with 12 bases that match TRBD2. The CDR3 DNA sequence: TGCGCCAGCAGCCAACCTAGCGGGGGGGCGAGTGAGCAGTTCTTC. Its translation is CASSQPSGGASEQFF.